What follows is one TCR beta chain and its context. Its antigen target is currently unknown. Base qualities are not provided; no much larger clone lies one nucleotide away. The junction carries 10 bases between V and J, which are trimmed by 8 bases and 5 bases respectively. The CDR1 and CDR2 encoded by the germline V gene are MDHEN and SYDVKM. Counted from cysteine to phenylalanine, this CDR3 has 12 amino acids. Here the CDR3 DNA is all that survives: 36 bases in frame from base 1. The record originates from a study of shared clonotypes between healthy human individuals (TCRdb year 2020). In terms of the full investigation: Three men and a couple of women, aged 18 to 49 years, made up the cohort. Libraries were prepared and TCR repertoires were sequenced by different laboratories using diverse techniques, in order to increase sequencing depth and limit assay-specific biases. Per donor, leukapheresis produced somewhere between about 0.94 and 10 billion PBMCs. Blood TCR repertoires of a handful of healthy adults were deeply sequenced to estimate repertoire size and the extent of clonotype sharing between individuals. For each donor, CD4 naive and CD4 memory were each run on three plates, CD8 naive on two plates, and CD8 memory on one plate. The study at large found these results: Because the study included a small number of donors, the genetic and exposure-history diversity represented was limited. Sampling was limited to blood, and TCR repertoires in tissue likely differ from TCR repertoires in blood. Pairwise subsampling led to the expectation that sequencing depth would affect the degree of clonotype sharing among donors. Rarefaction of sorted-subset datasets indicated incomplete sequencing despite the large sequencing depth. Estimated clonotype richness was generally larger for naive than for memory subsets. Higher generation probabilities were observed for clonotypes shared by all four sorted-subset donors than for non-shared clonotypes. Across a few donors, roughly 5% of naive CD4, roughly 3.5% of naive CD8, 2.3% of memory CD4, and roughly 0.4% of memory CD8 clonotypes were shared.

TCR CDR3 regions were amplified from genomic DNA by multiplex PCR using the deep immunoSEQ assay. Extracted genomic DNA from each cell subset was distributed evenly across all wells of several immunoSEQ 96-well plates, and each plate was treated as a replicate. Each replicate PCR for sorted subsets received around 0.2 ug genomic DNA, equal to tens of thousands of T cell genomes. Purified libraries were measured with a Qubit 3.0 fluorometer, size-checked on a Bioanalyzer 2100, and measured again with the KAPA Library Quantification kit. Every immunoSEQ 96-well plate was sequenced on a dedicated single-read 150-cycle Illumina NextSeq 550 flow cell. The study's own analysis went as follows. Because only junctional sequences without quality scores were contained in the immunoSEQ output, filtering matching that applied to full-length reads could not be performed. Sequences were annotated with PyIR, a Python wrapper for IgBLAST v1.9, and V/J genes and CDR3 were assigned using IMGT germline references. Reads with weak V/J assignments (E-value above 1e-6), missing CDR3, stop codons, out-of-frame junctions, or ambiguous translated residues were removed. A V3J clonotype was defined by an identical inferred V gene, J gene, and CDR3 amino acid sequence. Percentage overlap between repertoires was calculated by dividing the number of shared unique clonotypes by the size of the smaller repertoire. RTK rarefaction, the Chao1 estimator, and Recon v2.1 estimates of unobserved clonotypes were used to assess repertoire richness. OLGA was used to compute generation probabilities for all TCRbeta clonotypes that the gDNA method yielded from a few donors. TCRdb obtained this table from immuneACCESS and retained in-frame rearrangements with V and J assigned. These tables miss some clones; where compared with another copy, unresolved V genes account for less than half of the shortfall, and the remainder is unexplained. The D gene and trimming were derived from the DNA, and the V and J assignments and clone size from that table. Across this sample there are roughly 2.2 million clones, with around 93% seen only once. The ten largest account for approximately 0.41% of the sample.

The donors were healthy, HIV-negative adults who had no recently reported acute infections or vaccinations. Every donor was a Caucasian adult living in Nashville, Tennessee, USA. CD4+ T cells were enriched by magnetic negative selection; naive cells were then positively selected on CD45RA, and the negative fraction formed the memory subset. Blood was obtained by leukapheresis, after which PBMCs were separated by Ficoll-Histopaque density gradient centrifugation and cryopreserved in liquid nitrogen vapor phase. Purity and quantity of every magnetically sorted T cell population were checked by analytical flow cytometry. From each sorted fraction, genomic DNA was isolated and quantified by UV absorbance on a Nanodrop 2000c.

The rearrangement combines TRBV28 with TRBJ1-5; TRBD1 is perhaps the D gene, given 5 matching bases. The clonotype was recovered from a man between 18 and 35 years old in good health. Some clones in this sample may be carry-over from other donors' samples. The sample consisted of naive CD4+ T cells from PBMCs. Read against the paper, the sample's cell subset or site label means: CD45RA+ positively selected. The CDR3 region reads CASGGIDQPQHF. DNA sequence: TGTGCCAGCGGGGGGATCGATCAGCCCCAGCATTTT.